This T cell receptor beta chain was sequenced during a study of blood T cell repertoires in COVID-19 (dated by TCRdb to about 2020). Background on the whole study: Samples from collaborators originated in the United States, Italy and Spain and spanned both the acute and convalescent phases of COVID-19. Nearly every sample came with metadata listing a de-identified subject ID, COVID-19 status, age in years and sex. Where available, HLA class I and class II types were taken from metadata supplied by the sample provider and were not determined by assay-based typing. The samples were drawn from the first 160 participants of the ongoing ImmuneRACE study and from 950 to 1,500 subjects provided by 6 global collaborators. The material from the prospective study consisted of cDNA or gDNA derived from T cells, B-cell-depleted T cells, or PBMCs. The repertoires were made available in a free public database intended to serve as a resource for research on the immune response to SARS-CoV-2. Deeply sampled blood TCRbeta repertoires from subjects exposed to, actively infected with, or recovered from COVID-19 were included in the dataset. Beyond this particular receptor, the publication reports: The quantity of clinical and demographic metadata differed by source and by participant and was supplied without curation.

Concerning this clone: Its binding antigen is unknown. Per-nucleotide qualities are absent, and no much larger clonotype sits a single base away.

Collaborating institutions collected whole blood in K2EDTA tubes following their own protocols. For TCRbeta analysis, collaborators shipped samples as frozen whole blood, isolated PBMCs, or DNA extracted from either of those sample types. The immunoSEQ Assay, a bias-controlled multiplex PCR, was used to amplify TCRbeta CDR3 regions from genomic DNA. The study's processing was this. Within the assay, amplification of reference gene primers was used to estimate how many nucleated cells each sample contained. To quantify the absolute abundance of each unique TCRbeta CDR3 rearrangement, sequence reads were collapsed and filtered. Productive Simpson clonality was computed per sample as the square root of Simpson's diversity index over productive rearrangements. TCRdb obtained this table from immuneACCESS and retained in-frame rearrangements with V and J assigned. These tables miss some clones; where compared with another copy, unresolved V genes account for less than half of the shortfall, and the remainder is unexplained. From that table come the V and J calls and clone size; the DNA was used to work out D and trimming. The sample table shows 150,000 to 200,000 clones, and 90% to 95% are seen once. The top ten constitute roughly 5% of the sample.

From the germline V gene, CDR1 is SQVTM and CDR2 is ANQGSEA. The CDR3, cysteine through phenylalanine, is 16 amino acids long. The DNA shown is the 48-base CDR3, in frame from base 1. Relative to germline, V is missing 5 bases and J is missing 4 bases, with 8 bases of the junction outside any gene match. Here the chain combines TRBV29-1 and TRBJ2-6; 10 bases in the middle match TRBD1. This sequence originates from a woman aged 50 to 60 with acute or convalescent COVID-19. Sequencing was performed on peripheral blood. Read as DNA, the sequence is TGCAGCGTTCGAGGGACAGGGGTGATCGGGGCCAACGTCCTGACTTTC. Its coded protein is CSVRGTGVIGANVLTF.